What follows are 16 T cell receptor beta chains derived from one specimen sequenced in a study of blood T cell repertoires in COVID-19. Here immunoSEQ multiplex PCR was the method, and the copy in TCRdb shows in-frame clones only, minus some. The sample records over 150,000 clones, approximately 82% being singletons. The sample taken for sequencing was peripheral blood. Source of these receptors: a woman between 65 and 79 years old who had recovered from COVID-19.

This chain links TRBV19 with TRBJ1-4; 11 nucleotides agree with TRBD1. The ends lost 4 bases at V and 3 bases at J; junction bases unmatched: 4. CDR1 is LNHDA, CDR2 SQIVND, per germline (reference sequence). There are 16 residues in the CDR3. CDR3 DNA: TGTGCCAGTAGTAAGATGGGACAGGGGGCTAATGAAAAACTGTTTTTT. Translation gives CASSKMGQGANEKLFF.

The chain couples TRBV21-1 to TRBJ1-1; the table assigns TRBD1, which was not confirmed against the DNA. TRBV21-1 corresponds to a pseudogene. The length of the CDR3 is 18 residues. The CDR3 nucleotides are TGTGCCAGCAGCCATCTCGACAGGGGGGGACCCAAGAGGACTGAAGCTTTCTTT. This codes for CASSHLDRGGPKRTEAFF.

The chain couples TRBV5-5 to TRBJ1-6, with 9 positions matching TRBD1. The CDR3 length is 15 residues. Germline V gives CDR1 SGHKS, CDR2 YYEKEE (reference sequence). J gave up 5 bases and V 3 bases, and 3 bases lay outside the gene matches. CDR3 sequence: CASSWGQGHNSPLHF. Here the CDR3 DNA reads TGTGCCAGCAGCTGGGGACAGGGCCATAATTCACCCCTCCACTTT.

The chain combines TRBV6-2 or TRBV6-3 with TRBJ1-1; weak D call: TRBD1 (6 bases). The length of the CDR3 is 15 residues. The V gene lost 2 bases and the J gene lost 2 bases, with 12 bases spanning the gap. Germline V lookup: CDR1 MNHEY, CDR2 SVGEGT. CDR3 DNA: TGTGCCAGCAGTTACGGGCCCAGGGGAAACACTGAAGCTTTCTTT. Protein: CASSYGPRGNTEAFF.

V is TRBV11-2 and J is TRBJ1-2; possible D gene TRBD1, 5 bases. The V end was cut by 2 bases, the J end by 4 bases, with 23 bases between. The CDR3 covers 18 residues. Germline CDR1 is SGHAT and CDR2 is FQNNGV. CDR3 nucleotides: TGTGCCAGCAGCTTATCTTGGAGGGCTGGTGGTGGGGGCTATGGCTACACCTTC. It encodes CASSLSWRAGGGGYGYTF.

This clone was detected only once. This chain links TRBV11-1 with TRBJ1-2; a weak D match, TRBD1 (5 bases). V lost 5 bases and J 2 bases, leaving 12 bases between the germline ends. The CDR3 consists of 14 residues. CDR1 is SGHAT, CDR2 FQDESV, per germline (reference sequence). CDR3 sequence: CASSAQGGNYGYTF. CDR3 sequence (DNA): TGTGCCAGCAGCGCTCAGGGAGGGAACTATGGCTACACCTTC.

The gene calls are TRBV4-1 and TRBJ2-2; 10 bases match TRBD1. Germline V gene lookup returns CDR1 MGHRA and CDR2 YSYEKL. V shed 2 bases and J 4 bases; nucleotides not matched to a gene: 13. CDR3 size: 19 residues. Here the CDR3 reads CASSQNPGTGVGSTGELFF. The CDR3 coding sequence is TGCGCCAGCAGCCAAAATCCCGGGACAGGGGTCGGTAGCACCGGGGAGCTGTTTTTT.

In this sample, this clone turned up once. The V gene is TRBV27, the J gene TRBJ2-2; D call uncertain. V gave up 4 bases and J gave up 0 bases, with 9 bases separating them. From germline, CDR1 is MNHEY and CDR2 SMNVEV (reference sequence). This CDR3 spans 15 amino acids. In nucleotides, the CDR3 is TGTGCCAGCAGTTCGGAGACCACGAACACCGGGGAGCTGTTTTTT. This translates into CASSSETTNTGELFF.

The chain couples TRBV7-2 to TRBJ2-5; 9 bases agree with TRBD2. There are 13 residues in the CDR3. Germline CDR1 reads SGHTA; CDR2 reads FQGNSA. The V segment lost 3 bases and the J segment 9 bases; nucleotides outside the gene matches: 5. The CDR3 coding sequence is TGTGCCAGCAGCTTCCAGCGGGAGGTGTCCCAGTACTTC. This codes for CASSFQREVSQYF. The full variable domain, in which reference TRBV7-2 and TRBJ2-5 provide the parts outside the CDR3, is GAGVSQSPSNKVTEKGKDVELRCDPISGHTALYWYRQSLGQGLEFLIYFQGNSAPDKSGLPSDRFSAERTGGSVSTLTIQRTQQEDSAVYLCASSFQREVSQYFGPGTRLLVL.

In its sample, this clone was seen a few times. The rearrangement uses TRBV25-1 and TRBJ1-2, with D tentatively TRBD1 (5 bases). Trimming cost V 4 bases and J 6 bases, with 12 bases left between them. Germline CDR1 and CDR2: MGHDK and SYGVNS. This CDR3 spans 13 amino acids. CDR3 DNA sequence: TGTGCCAGCAGTGTCGGGTTAGGGGATGGCTACACCTTC. The encoded protein is CASSVGLGDGYTF.

This clone was found once. This chain uses TRBV13 with TRBJ2-1; 11 nucleotides line up with TRBD2. Germline trimming cut 4 bases from V and 7 bases from J; bases unmatched to any gene: 15. This CDR3 contains 18 residues. The germline CDR1 and CDR2 sequences are PRHDT and FYEKMQ (reference sequence). The CDR3 DNA reads as TGTGCCAGCAGCTCCCTAAGAATAGCGGGAGGGCCGGGGAATGAGCAGTTCTTC. Amino acids: CASSSLRIAGGPGNEQFF.

The gene calls are TRBV2 and TRBJ2-2; a weak D match, TRBD1 (5 bases). From germline, CDR1 is SNHLY and CDR2 FYNNEI. This CDR3 has 14 amino acids. V was trimmed by 5 bases and J by 4 bases, leaving 11 bases between them. The CDR3 DNA is TGTGCCAGCAGTCGCAGGGTAGGCACCGGGGAGCTGTTTTTT. Protein sequence: CASSRRVGTGELFF.

The rearrangement links TRBV18 to TRBJ2-5; D may be TRBD1 (5 bases). The CDR3 totals 11 residues. Germline-derived CDR1 and CDR2 are KGHSH and LQKENI. Between the trimmed V and J ends, which lost 4 bases and 9 bases, there was a span of 9 bases. Written as DNA, the CDR3 is TGTGCCAGCTCACGGGAAGGGGCCCAGTACTTC. It yields the protein CASSREGAQYF.

This chain links TRBV29-1 with TRBJ2-3, with D possibly matching TRBD2 (5 bases). The CDR3 has 12 residues. The germline V and J ends were trimmed by 5 bases and 4 bases, with 10 bases remaining between them. Germline V gene sequence: CDR1 SQVTM, CDR2 ANQGSEA. The CDR3 is CSVFSGADTQYF. CDR3 DNA: TGCAGCGTTTTTTCCGGGGCAGATACGCAGTATTTT.

The genes are TRBV19 and TRBJ1-1, with 9 bases lining up with TRBD1. J gave up 1 base and V 5 bases, and 5 bases lay outside the gene matches. This CDR3 region has 15 residues. CDR1 and CDR2 from the germline V gene are LNHDA and SQIVND (reference sequence). DNA of the CDR3: TGTGCCAGTAGTCCTCCGGGACAGGGGAACACTGAAGCTTTCTTT. Amino acids: CASSPPGQGNTEAFF.

The chain uses TRBV11-3 and TRBJ1-2; 7 bases fit TRBD1. The J segment lost 8 bases and the V segment lost 6 bases, leaving 15 bases of the junction unmatched. CDR1 SGHNT and CDR2 YENEEA come from the germline V gene. The length of the CDR3 is 15 residues. CDR3 sequence (DNA): TGTGCCAGCAGGATGACAGGGACCCCTTCGGTCGGCTACACCTTC. Its translation: CASRMTGTPSVGYTF.